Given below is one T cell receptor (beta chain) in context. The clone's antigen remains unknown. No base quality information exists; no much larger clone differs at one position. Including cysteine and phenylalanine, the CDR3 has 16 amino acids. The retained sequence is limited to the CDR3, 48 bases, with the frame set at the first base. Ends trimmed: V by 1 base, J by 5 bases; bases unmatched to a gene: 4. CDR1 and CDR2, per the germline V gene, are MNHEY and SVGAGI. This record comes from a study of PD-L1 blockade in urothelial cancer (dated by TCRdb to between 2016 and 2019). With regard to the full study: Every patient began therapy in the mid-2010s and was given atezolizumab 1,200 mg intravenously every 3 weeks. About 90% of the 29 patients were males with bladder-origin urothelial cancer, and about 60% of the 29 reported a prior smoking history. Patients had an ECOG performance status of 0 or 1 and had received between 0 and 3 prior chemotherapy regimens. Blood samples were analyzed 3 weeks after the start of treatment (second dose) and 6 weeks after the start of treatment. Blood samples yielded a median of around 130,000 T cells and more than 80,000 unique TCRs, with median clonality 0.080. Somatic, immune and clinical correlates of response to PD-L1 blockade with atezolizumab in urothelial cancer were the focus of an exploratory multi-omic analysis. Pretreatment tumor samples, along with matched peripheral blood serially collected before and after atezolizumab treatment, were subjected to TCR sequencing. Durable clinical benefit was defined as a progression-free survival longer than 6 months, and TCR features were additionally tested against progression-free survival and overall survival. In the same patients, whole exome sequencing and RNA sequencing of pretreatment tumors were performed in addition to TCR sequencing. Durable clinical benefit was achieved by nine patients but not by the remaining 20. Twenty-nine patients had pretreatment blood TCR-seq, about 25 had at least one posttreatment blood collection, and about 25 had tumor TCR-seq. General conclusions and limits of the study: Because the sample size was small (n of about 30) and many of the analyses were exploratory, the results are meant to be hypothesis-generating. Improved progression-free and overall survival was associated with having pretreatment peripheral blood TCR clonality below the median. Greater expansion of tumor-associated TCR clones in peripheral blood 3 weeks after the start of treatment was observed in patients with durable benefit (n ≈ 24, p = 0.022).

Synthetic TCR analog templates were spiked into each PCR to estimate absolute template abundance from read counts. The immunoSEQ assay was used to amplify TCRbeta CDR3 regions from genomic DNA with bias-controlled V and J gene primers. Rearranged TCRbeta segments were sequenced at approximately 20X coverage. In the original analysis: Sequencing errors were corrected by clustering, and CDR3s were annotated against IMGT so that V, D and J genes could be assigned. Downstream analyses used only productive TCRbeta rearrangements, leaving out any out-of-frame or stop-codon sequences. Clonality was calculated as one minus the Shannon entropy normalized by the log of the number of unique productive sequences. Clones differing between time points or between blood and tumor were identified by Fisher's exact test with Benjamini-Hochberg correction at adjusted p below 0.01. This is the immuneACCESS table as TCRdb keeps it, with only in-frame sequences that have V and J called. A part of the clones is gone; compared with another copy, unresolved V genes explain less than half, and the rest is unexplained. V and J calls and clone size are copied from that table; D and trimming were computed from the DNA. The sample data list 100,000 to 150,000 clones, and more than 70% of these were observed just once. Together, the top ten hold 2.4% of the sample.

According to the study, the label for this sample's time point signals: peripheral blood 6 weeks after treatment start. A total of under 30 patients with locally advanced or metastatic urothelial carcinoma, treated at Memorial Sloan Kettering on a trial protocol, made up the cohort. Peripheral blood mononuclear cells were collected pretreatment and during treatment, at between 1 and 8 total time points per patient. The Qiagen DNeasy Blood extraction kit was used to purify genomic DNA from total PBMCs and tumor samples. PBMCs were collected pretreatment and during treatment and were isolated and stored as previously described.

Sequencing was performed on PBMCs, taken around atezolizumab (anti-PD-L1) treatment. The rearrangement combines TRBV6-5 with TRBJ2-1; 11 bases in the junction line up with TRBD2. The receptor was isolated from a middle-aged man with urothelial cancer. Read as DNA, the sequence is TGTGCCAGCAGTTACTACGGGACTAGCGGAGACAATGAGCAGTTCTTC. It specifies CASSYYGTSGDNEQFF.